A selection of T cell receptor beta chains follows, all from one sample in a study of T cell responses to AZD1222 COVID-19 vaccine. Some clones are missing from TCRdb's copy, which holds only in-frame ones; the method was immunoSEQ multiplex PCR. Among around 100,000 clones, around 82% were seen once, and the ten largest hold about 18%. This specimen was peripheral blood, taken on day 0 of AZD1222 vaccination. The receptors stem from an adult in good health. Both conserved end residues are part of each CDR3. D genes are given only for firm matches. Size tells how often a clone was seen (once, few, many) or the class of an expanded clone, and some rows leave it out.

D: -
size: -
J: TRBJ2-1
V: TRBV4-1
length: 15
CDR3: CASSQAHTDYNEQFF
DNA: TGCGCCAGCAGCCAAGCACACACGGACTACAATGAGCAGTTCTTC

D: TRBD2
size: once
J: TRBJ2-5
V: TRBV7-2
length: 16
CDR3: CASSLSAASGQETQYF
DNA: TGTGCCAGCAGCTTATCGGCGGCTAGCGGCCAAGAGACCCAGTACTTC

D: TRBD2
size: -
J: TRBJ2-1
V: TRBV6-5
length: 14
CDR3: CATTVAGNNNEQFF
DNA: TGTGCCACCACCGTAGCGGGGAACAACAATGAGCAGTTCTTC

D: -
size: -
J: TRBJ2-2
V: TRBV29-1
length: 13
CDR3: CSVRWANTGELFF
DNA: TGCAGCGTCCGTTGGGCCAACACCGGGGAGCTGTTTTTT

D: -
size: -
J: TRBJ2-1
V: TRBV12-3/TRBV12-4
length: 11
CDR3: CASSKGSGQFF
DNA: TGTGCCAGCAGCAAAGGCAGTGGGCAGTTCTTC

D: -
size: -
J: TRBJ2-3
V: TRBV24-1
length: 14
CDR3: CATSGGGGTDTQYF
DNA: TGTGCCACCAGCGGGGGCGGGGGCACAGATACGCAGTATTTT

D: -
size: -
J: TRBJ2-2
V: TRBV18
length: 14
CDR3: CASSPRQTTGELFF
DNA: TGTGCCAGCTCACCCAGGCAGACTACCGGGGAGCTGTTTTTT

D: -
size: -
J: TRBJ2-1
V: TRBV9
length: 15
CDR3: CASSVGAGIYNEQFF
DNA: TGTGCCAGCAGCGTCGGAGCGGGTATCTACAATGAGCAGTTCTTC

D: TRBD1
size: -
J: TRBJ2-6
V: TRBV30
length: 18
CDR3: CAWSAGQGLFSGANVLTF
DNA: TGTGCCTGGAGTGCGGGACAGGGTCTTTTCTCTGGGGCCAACGTCCTGACTTTC

D: -
size: -
J: TRBJ2-7
V: TRBV6-5
length: 13
CDR3: CASKLSISYEQYF
DNA: TGTGCCAGCAAGTTGTCCATATCCTACGAGCAGTACTTC

D: -
size: -
J: TRBJ1-2
V: TRBV27
length: 16
CDR3: CASSKKTGRQAYGYTF
DNA: TGTGCCAGCAGCAAAAAGACCGGGAGGCAGGCCTATGGCTACACCTTC

D: -
size: -
J: TRBJ2-3
V: TRBV11-2
length: 14
CDR3: CASSLGGSTDTQYF
DNA: TGTGCCAGCAGCTTAGGGGGGTCCACAGATACGCAGTATTTT

D: TRBD1
size: -
J: TRBJ2-3
V: TRBV19
length: 13
CDR3: CASSVTGADTQYF
DNA: TGTGCCAGTAGTGTAACAGGGGCAGATACGCAGTATTTT

D: -
size: -
J: TRBJ2-7
V: TRBV28
length: 15
CDR3: CASKGQRTLLYEQYF
DNA: TGTGCCAGCAAGGGGCAGCGGACTTTGCTTTACGAGCAGTACTTC

D: TRBD1
size: few
J: TRBJ1-1
V: TRBV19
length: 15
CDR3: CASSRTGGLNTEAFF
DNA: TGTGCCAGTAGCCGGACAGGGGGGCTGAACACTGAAGCTTTCTTT

D: -
size: -
J: TRBJ1-4
V: TRBV12-3/TRBV12-4
length: 13
CDR3: CASTRANNEKLFF
DNA: TGTGCCAGCACCCGGGCCAATAATGAAAAACTGTTTTTT

D: -
size: few
J: TRBJ1-1
V: TRBV4-3
length: 15
CDR3: CASSPEQGVGTEAFF
DNA: TGCGCCAGCAGCCCCGAACAGGGAGTCGGCACTGAAGCTTTCTTT

D: -
size: once
J: TRBJ2-2
V: TRBV7-2
length: 14
CDR3: CASSFPSAGGELFF
DNA: TGTGCCAGCAGCTTCCCGTCCGCCGGCGGGGAGCTGTTTTTT

D: -
size: -
J: TRBJ1-6
V: TRBV6-2/TRBV6-3
length: 15
CDR3: CASSWGAGGKSPLHF
DNA: TGTGCCAGCAGTTGGGGGGCTGGGGGCAAGTCACCCCTCCACTTT

D: TRBD1
size: -
J: TRBJ1-1
V: TRBV3-1/TRBV3-2
length: 18
CDR3: CASSQDFISGQMNTEAFF
DNA: TGTGCCAGCAGCCAAGATTTCATTTCGGGACAGATGAACACTGAAGCTTTCTTT

D: -
size: -
J: TRBJ1-1
V: TRBV29-1
length: 14
CDR3: CSVESSTSNTEAFF
DNA: TGCAGCGTTGAATCCTCAACAAGTAACACTGAAGCTTTCTTT

D: TRBD1
size: -
J: TRBJ1-2
V: TRBV6-2/TRBV6-3
length: 15
CDR3: CASSYPAGGFYGYTF
DNA: TGTGCCAGCAGTTACCCGGCAGGGGGCTTCTATGGCTACACCTTC